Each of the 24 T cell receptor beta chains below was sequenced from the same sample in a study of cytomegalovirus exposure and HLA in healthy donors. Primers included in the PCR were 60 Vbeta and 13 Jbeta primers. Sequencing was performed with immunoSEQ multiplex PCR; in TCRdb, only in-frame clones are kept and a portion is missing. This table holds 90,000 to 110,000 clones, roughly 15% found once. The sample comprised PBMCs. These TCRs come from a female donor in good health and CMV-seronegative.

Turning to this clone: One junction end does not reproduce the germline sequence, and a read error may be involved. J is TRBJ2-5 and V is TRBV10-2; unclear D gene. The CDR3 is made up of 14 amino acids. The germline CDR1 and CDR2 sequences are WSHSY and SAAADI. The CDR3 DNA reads TGCGCCAGCAGTGTTCGCCTTCACCAGGAGACCCAGTACTTC. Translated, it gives CASSVRLHQETQYF.

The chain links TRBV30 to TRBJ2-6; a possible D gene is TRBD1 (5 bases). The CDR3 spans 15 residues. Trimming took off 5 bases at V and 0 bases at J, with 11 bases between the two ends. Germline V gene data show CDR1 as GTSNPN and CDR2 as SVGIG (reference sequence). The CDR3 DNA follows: TGTGCCTGGTCCCAGGGCATCTCTGGGGCCAACGTCCTGACTTTC. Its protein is CAWSQGISGANVLTF.

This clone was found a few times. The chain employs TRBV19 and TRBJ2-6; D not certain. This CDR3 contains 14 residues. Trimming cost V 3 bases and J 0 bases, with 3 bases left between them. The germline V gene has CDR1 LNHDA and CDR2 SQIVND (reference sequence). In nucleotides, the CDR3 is TGTGCCAGTAGTATCAGCTCTGGGGCCAACGTCCTGACTTTC. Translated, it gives CASSISSGANVLTF.

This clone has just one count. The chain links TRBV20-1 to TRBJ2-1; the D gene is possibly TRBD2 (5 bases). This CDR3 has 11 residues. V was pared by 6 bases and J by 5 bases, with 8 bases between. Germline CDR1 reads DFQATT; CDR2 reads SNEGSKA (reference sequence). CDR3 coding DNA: TGCAGTGCCCGAGCGGACAATGAGCAGTTCTTC. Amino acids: CSARADNEQFF.

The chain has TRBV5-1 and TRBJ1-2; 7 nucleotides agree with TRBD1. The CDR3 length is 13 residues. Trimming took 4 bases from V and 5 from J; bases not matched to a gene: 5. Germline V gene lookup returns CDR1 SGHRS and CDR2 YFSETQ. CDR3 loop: CASSGDSLYGYTF. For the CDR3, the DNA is TGCGCCAGCAGCGGGGACAGCCTTTATGGCTACACCTTC.

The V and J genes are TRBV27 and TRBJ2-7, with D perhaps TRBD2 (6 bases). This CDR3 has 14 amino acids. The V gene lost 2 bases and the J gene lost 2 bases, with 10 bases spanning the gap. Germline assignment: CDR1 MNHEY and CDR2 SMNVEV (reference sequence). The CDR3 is CASSLTGGTYEQYF. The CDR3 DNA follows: TGTGCCAGCAGTTTAACGGGCGGGACCTACGAGCAGTACTTC.

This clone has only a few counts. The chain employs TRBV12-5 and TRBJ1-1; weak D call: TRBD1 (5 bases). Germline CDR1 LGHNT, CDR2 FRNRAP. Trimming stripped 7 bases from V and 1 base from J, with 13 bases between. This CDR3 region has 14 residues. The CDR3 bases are TGTGCTAGTGACCCGGGACTGACGAACACTGAAGCTTTCTTT. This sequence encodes CASDPGLTNTEAFF.

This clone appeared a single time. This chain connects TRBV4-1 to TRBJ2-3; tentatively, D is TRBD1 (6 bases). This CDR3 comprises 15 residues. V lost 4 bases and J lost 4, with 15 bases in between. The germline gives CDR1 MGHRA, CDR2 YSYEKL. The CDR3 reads CASSPILQGPDTQYF. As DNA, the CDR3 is TGCGCCAGCAGCCCAATCTTACAGGGACCAGATACGCAGTATTTT.

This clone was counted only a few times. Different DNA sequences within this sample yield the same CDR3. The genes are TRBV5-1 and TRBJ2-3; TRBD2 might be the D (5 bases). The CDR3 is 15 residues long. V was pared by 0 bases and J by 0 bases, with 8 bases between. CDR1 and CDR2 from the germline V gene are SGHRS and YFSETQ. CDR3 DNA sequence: TGCGCCAGCAGCTTGGGCGGCGGGAGCACAGATACGCAGTATTTT. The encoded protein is CASSLGGGSTDTQYF.

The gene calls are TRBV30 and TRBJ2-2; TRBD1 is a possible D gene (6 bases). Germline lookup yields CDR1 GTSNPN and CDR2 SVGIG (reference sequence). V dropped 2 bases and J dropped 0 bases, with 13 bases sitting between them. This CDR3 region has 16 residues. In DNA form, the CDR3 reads TGTGCCTGGAGTTATACTAGGACAGCGAACACCGGGGAGCTGTTTTTT. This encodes CAWSYTRTANTGELFF.

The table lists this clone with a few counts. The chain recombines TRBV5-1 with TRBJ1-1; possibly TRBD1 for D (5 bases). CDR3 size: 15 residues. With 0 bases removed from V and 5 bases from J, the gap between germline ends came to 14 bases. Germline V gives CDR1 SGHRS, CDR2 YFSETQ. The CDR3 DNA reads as TGCGCCAGCAGCTTGGCCCAGGGAAGGGGTACTGAAGCTTTCTTT. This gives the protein CASSLAQGRGTEAFF.

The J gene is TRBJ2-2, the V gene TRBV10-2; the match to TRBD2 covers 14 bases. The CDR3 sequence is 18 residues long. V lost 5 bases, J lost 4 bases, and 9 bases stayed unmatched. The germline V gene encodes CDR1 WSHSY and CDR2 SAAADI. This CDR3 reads CASSLRLAGGRSTGELFF. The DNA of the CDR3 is TGCGCCAGCAGTCTCCGACTAGCGGGGGGGCGGAGCACCGGGGAGCTGTTTTTT.

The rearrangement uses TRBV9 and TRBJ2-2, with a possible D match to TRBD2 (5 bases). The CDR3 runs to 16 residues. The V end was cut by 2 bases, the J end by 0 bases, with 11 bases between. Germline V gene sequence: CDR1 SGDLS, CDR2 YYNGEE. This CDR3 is CASSVLGSTNTGELFF. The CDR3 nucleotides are TGTGCCAGCAGCGTTTTGGGGAGTACGAACACCGGGGAGCTGTTTTTT. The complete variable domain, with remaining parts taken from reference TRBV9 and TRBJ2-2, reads DSGVTQTPKHLITATGQRVTLRCSPRSGDLSVYWYQQSLDQGLQFLIQYYNGEERAKGNILERFSAQQFPDLHSELNLSSLELGDSALYFCASSVLGSTNTGELFFGEGSRLTVL.

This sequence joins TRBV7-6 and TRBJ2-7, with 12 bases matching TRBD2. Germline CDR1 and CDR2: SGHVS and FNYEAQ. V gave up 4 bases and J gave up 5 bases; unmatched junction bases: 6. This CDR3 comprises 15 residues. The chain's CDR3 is CASSSRLAGVHEQYF. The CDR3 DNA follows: TGTGCCAGCAGCTCCAGACTAGCGGGAGTCCACGAGCAGTACTTC.

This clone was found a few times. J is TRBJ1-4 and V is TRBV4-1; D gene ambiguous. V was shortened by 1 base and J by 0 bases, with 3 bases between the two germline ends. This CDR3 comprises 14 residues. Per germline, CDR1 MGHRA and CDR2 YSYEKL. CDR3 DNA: TGCGCCAGCAGCCAAGTAGCAACTAATGAAAAACTGTTTTTT. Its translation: CASSQVATNEKLFF.

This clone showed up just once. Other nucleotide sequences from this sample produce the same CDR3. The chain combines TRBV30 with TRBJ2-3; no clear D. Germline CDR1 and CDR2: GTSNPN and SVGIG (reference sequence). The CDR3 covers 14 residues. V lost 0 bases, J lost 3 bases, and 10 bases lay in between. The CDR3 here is CAWSVRGVTDTQYF. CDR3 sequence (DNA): TGTGCCTGGAGTGTACGAGGAGTGACAGATACGCAGTATTTT.

In DNA, the CDR3 is TGTGCCAGCAGCTCCCCGGGACAGGGTAGCACCGGGGAGCTGTTTTTT. Translated: CASSSPGQGSTGELFF. The chain recombines TRBV7-3 with TRBJ2-2; 9 nucleotides agree with TRBD1. Germline V gives CDR1 SGHTA, CDR2 FQGTGA. The J segment lost 4 bases and the V segment lost 4 bases, leaving 7 bases of the junction unmatched. The CDR3 is made up of 16 amino acids.

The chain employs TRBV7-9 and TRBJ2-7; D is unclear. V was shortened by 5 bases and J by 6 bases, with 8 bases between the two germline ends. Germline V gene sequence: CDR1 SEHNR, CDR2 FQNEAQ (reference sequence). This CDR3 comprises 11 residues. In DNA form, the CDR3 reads TGTGCCAGCAGCCCGTCTCTCGAGCAGTACTTC. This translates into CASSPSLEQYF.

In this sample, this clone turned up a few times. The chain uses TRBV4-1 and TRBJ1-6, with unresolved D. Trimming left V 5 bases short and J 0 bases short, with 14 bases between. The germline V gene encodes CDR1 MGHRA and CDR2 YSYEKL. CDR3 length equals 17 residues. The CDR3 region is CASSELRRSSYNSPLHF. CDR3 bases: TGCGCCAGCAGCGAACTCAGGAGGAGCTCCTATAATTCACCCCTCCACTTT.

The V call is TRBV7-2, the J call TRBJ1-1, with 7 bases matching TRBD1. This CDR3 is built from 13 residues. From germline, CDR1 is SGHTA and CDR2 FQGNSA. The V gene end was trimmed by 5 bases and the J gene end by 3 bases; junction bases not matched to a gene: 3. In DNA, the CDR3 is TGTGCCAGCAGCCCGGGACAGCACACTGAAGCTTTCTTT. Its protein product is CASSPGQHTEAFF.

The CDR3 reads CASSSRPGAHYGYTF. The CDR3 bases are TGTGCCAGCAGCTCCCGACCGGGAGCCCACTATGGCTACACCTTC. This chain links TRBV11-2 with TRBJ1-2; D not certain. The V end lost 4 bases, the J end lost 3 bases, and 15 bases lay between the germline ends. The CDR3 spans 15 residues. Germline V gene lookup returns CDR1 SGHAT and CDR2 FQNNGV.

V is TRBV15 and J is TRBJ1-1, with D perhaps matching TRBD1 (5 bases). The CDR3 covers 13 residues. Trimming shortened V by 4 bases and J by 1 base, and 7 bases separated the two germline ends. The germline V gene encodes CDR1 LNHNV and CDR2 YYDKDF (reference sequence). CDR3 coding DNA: TGTGCCACCAGCACGACAGCGAACACTGAAGCTTTCTTT. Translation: CATSTTANTEAFF. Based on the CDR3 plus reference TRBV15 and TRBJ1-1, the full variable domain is DAMVIQNPRYQVTQFGKPVTLSCSQTLNHNVMYWYQQKSSQAPKLLFHYYDKDFNNEADTPDNFQSRRPNTSFCFLDIRSPGLGDTAMYLCATSTTANTEAFFGQGTRLTVV.

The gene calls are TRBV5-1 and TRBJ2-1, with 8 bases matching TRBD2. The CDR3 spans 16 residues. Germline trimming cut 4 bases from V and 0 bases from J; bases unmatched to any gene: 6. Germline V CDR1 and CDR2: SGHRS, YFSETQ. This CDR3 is CASSSTGTSSYNEQFF. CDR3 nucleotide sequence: TGCGCCAGCAGCAGTACCGGGACTAGCTCCTACAATGAGCAGTTCTTC.

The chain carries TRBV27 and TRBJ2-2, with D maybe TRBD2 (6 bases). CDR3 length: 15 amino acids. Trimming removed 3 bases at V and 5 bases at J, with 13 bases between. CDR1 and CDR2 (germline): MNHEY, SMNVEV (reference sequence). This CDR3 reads CASSFLVRGTGELFF. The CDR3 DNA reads TGTGCCAGCAGTTTCTTAGTGCGGGGTACCGGGGAGCTGTTTTTT.